Each of the 5 T cell receptor beta chains below was sequenced from the same sample in a study of T-cell memory formation after mild COVID-19. TCRdb itself ran the 5' RACE reads through MiXCR, one entry per CDR3 protein. The table shows more than 400,000 distinct CDR3 sequences, with approximately 18% occurring only once. The specimen sequenced was PBMCs or a T cell subset sorted from them (not recorded which). The receptors here all came from an adult woman who had mild COVID-19 (a few samples of this study predate the infection). Cell type and time point are not known.

This chain links TRBV7-2 with TRBJ2-1; 12 bases align to TRBD2. With 3 bases clipped from V and 8 bases from J, the junction kept 5 bases outside the gene matches. The CDR3 loop spans 15 amino acids. Germline values: CDR1 SGHTA, CDR2 FQGNSA. The CDR3 nucleotides read TGTGCCAGCAGCTTTGGGACTAGCGGGTTCGATGAGCAGTTCTTC. Its protein is CASSFGTSGFDEQFF.

This clonotype was observed a few times. This chain links TRBV12-3 or TRBV12-4 with TRBJ1-1; D unresolved. The CDR3 has 12 amino acids. V was pared by 3 bases and J by 11 bases, with 13 bases between. CDR3 DNA: TGTGCCAGCAGTTTCCCGGGAATAGGCGCTTTCTTT. Its protein product is CASSFPGIGAFF.

This clonotype occurred a few times. The rearrangement joins TRBV12-3 or TRBV12-4 to TRBJ2-7; 7 bases match TRBD2. The CDR3 length is 14 residues. Trimming took 6 bases from V and 0 from J; bases not matched to a gene: 5. The CDR3 nucleotides read TGTGCCAGCAGCCTACTAGCGTCCTCCTACGAGCAGTACTTC. It encodes CASSLLASSYEQYF.

This clonotype occurred a few times. The chain uses TRBV7-8 and TRBJ1-1; D is unclear. CDR1 and CDR2 from the germline V gene are SGHVS and FQNEAQ. V was cut by 1 base and J by 6 bases, with 6 bases left in between. CDR3 length: 12 amino acids. Written as DNA, the CDR3 is TGTGCCAGCAGCTTAGTTGTCCCTGAAGCTTTCTTT. Translation gives CASSLVVPEAFF.

This clonotype was recorded a few times. The chain recombines TRBV5-1 with TRBJ2-3; D gene uncertain. Germline CDR1 SGHRS, CDR2 YFSETQ. There are 14 residues in the CDR3. V was shortened by 2 bases and J by 6 bases, with 13 bases between the two germline ends. The CDR3 sequence is CASSLGPAADTQYF. The DNA for the CDR3 is TGCGCCAGCAGCTTAGGACCTGCGGCGGATACGCAGTATTTT.